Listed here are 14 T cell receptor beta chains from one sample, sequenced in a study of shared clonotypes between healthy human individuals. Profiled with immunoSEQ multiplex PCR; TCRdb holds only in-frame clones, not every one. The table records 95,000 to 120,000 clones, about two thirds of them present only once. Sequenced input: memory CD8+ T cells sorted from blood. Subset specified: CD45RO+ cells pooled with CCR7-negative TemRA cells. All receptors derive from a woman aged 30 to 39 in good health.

CDR3: CASSGGSGGTSRYNEQFF. The CDR3 nucleotides are TGTGCCAGCAGCGGAGGTAGCGGAGGGACTAGCAGATACAATGAGCAGTTCTTC. V and J are TRBV9 and TRBJ2-1; 9 nucleotides align to TRBD2. V lost 3 bases to trimming and J lost 4 bases; unmatched junction nucleotides: 14. The CDR3 consists of 18 residues. In germline, CDR1 is SGDLS, CDR2 YYNGEE. Full variable domain (missing parts from reference TRBV9 and TRBJ2-1): DSGVTQTPKHLITATGQRVTLRCSPRSGDLSVYWYQQSLDQGLQFLIQYYNGEERAKGNILERFSAQQFPDLHSELNLSSLELGDSALYFCASSGGSGGTSRYNEQFFGPGTRLTVL.

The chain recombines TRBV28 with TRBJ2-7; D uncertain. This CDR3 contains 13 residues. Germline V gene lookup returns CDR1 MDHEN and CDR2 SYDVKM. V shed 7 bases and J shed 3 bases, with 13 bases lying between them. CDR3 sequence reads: CASTTRTRYEQYF. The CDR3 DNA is TGTGCCAGCACCACGAGGACCCGCTACGAGCAGTACTTC.

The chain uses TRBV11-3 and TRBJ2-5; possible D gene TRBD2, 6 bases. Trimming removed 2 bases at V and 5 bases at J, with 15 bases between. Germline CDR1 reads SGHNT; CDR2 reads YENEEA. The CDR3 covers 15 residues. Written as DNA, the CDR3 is TGTGCCAGCAGCTTATCGGCGGGATCCATTGAGACCCAGTACTTC. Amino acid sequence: CASSLSAGSIETQYF.

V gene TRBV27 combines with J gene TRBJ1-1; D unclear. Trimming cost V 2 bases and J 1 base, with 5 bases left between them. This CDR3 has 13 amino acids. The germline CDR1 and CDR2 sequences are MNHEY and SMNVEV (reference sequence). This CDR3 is CASSLQSNTEAFF. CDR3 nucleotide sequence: TGTGCCAGCAGTTTACAATCGAACACTGAAGCTTTCTTT.

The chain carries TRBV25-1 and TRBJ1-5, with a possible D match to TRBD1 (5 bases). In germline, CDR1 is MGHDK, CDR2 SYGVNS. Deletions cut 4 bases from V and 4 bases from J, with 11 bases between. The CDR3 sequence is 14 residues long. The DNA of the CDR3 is TGTGCCAGCAGTGCGACGGGACGAAATCAGCCCCAGCATTTT. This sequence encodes CASSATGRNQPQHF.

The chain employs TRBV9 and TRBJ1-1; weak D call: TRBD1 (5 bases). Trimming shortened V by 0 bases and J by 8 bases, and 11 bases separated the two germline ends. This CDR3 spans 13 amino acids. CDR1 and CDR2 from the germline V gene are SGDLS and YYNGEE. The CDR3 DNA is TGTGCCAGCAGCGTAGGAGAGGGGCACGAAGCTTTCTTT. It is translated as CASSVGEGHEAFF.

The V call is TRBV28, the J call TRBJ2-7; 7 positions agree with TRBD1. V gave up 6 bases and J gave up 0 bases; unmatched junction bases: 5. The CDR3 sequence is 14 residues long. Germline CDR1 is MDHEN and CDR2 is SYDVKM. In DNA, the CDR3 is TGTGCCAGCAGAACGACAGGGCCCTCCTACGAGCAGTACTTC. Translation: CASRTTGPSYEQYF. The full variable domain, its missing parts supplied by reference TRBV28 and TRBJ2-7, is DVKVTQSSRYLVKRTGEKVFLECVQDMDHENMFWYRQDPGLGLRLIYFSYDVKMKEKGDIPEGYSVSREKKERFSLILESASTNQTSMYLCASRTTGPSYEQYFGPGTRLTVT.

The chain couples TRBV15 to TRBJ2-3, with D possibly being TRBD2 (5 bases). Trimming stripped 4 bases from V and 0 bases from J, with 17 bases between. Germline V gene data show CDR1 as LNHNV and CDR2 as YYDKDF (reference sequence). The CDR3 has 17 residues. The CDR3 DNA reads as TGTGCCACCAGCAAAACGGCGGGCCAACCTAGCACAGATACGCAGTATTTT. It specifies CATSKTAGQPSTDTQYF.

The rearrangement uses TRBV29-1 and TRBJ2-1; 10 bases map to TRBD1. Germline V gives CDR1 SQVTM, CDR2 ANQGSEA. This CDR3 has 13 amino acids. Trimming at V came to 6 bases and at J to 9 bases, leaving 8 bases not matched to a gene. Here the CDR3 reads CSVGTGEFGEQFF. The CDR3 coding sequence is TGCAGCGTAGGGACAGGGGAGTTTGGTGAGCAGTTCTTC.

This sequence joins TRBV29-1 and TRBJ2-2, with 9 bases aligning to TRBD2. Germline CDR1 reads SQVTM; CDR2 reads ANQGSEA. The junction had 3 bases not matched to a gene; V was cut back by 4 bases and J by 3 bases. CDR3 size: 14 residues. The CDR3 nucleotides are TGCAGCGTTGGTAGCGGGAGAGACACCGGGGAGCTGTTTTTT. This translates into CSVGSGRDTGELFF.

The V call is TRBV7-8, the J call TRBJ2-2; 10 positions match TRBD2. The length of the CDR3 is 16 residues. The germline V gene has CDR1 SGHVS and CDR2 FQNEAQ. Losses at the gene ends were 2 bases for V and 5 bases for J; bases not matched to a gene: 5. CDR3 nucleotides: TGTGCCAGCAGCTTAATTCTAGCGGGAGAAACCGGGGAGCTGTTTTTT. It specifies CASSLILAGETGELFF.

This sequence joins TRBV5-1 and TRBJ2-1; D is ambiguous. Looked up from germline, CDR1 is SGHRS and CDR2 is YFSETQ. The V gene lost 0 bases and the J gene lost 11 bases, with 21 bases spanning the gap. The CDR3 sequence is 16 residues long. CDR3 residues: CASSLGRAAASLKQFF. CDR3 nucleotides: TGCGCCAGCAGCTTGGGACGGGCAGCAGCAAGCCTTAAGCAGTTCTTC.

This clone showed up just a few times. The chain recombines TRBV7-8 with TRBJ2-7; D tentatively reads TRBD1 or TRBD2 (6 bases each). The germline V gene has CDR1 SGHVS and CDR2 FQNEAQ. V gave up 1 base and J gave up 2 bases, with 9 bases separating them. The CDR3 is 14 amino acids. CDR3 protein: CASSLVGGPYEQYF. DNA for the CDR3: TGTGCCAGCAGCTTAGTGGGGGGCCCCTACGAGCAGTACTTC.

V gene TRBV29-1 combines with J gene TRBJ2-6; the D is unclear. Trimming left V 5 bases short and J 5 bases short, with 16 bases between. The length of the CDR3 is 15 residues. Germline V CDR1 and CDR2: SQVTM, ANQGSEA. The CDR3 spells CSVFDIQSRANVLTF. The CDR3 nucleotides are TGCAGCGTTTTCGACATACAAAGTCGGGCCAACGTCCTGACTTTC. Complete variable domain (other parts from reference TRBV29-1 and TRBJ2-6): SAVISQKPSRDICQRGTSLTIQCQVDSQVTMMFWYRQQPGQSLTLIATANQGSEATYESGFVIDKFPISRPNLTFSTLTVSNMSPEDSSIYLCSVFDIQSRANVLTFGAGSRLTVL.